Each of the 30 T cell receptor beta chains below was sequenced from the same sample in a study of blood T cell repertoires in COVID-19 (dated by TCRdb to 2018 to 2020). The library was produced with the immunoSEQ multiplex PCR assay. TCRdb took this table from immuneACCESS and kept in-frame rearrangements with V and J called. Such tables lack part of the clones; where checked against another copy, unresolved V genes explain under half of the gap, and the rest is unexplained. The sample table records hundreds of thousands of clones; roughly 90% of these occur just once. The ten largest clones capture approximately 3% of the sample. The sample taken for sequencing was peripheral blood. The receptors come from a woman aged 25-40 years with COVID-19, enrolled during active disease.

This sequence joins TRBV7-8 and TRBJ2-7; TRBD2 matches at 9 bases. The CDR3 is 15 amino acids. Germline V gives CDR1 SGHVS, CDR2 FQNEAQ. The V and J ends lost 6 bases and 0 bases, in that order; junction bases with no gene match: 6. The CDR3 nucleotides read TGTGCCAGCAGGGTAGCGGGGGCTCACTCCTACGAGCAGTACTTC. Protein product: CASRVAGAHSYEQYF.

The V call is TRBV27, the J call TRBJ1-1; no clear D gene. From germline, CDR1 is MNHEY and CDR2 SMNVEV (reference sequence). Trimming shortened V by 6 bases and J by 4 bases, and 15 bases separated the two germline ends. This CDR3 comprises 14 residues. The CDR3 DNA reads TGTGCCAGCAGAACACGGGGAATTGGCACTGAAGCTTTCTTT. This gives the protein CASRTRGIGTEAFF.

This clone was counted once. V and J are TRBV6-5 and TRBJ2-4, with 9 bases identical to TRBD2. CDR1 MNHEY and CDR2 SVGAGI come from the germline V gene. J lost 3 bases, V lost 6 bases, and 6 bases had no gene match. The CDR3 is 15 residues long. The CDR3 DNA reads TGTGCCAGCAGACAAGCGGGGGGCGTCAAAAACATTCAGTACTTC. Translated: CASRQAGGVKNIQYF.

The V gene is TRBV4-1, the J gene TRBJ2-1, with D possibly being TRBD1 (6 bases). Germline CDR1 is MGHRA and CDR2 is YSYEKL. V lost 0 bases, J lost 6 bases, and 9 bases lay in between. The CDR3 consists of 14 residues. CDR3 sequence: CASSQDPGANEQFF. DNA of the CDR3: TGCGCCAGCAGCCAAGACCCAGGGGCCAATGAGCAGTTCTTC.

This clone appeared many times. The chain uses TRBV4-1 and TRBJ2-2, with 12 bases identical to TRBD1. The germline V gene has CDR1 MGHRA and CDR2 YSYEKL. With 0 bases clipped from V and 4 bases from J, the junction kept 3 bases outside the gene matches. The CDR3 runs 17 residues. CDR3 residues: CASSQDGTGGTTGELFF. The CDR3 coding sequence is TGCGCCAGCAGCCAAGATGGGACAGGGGGCACCACCGGGGAGCTGTTTTTT.

This chain joins TRBV4-3 and TRBJ2-3; 9 bases map to TRBD2. CDR1 is LGHNA and CDR2 is YSLEER in the germline V gene. The CDR3 totals 17 residues. V shed 0 bases, J shed 4 bases, and the junction held 8 bases outside the gene matches. The CDR3 protein is CASSQDQAGGPADTQYF. Written as DNA, the CDR3 is TGCGCCAGCAGCCAAGATCAGGCGGGAGGGCCGGCAGATACGCAGTATTTT.

V usage is TRBV19 and J usage is TRBJ1-6, with TRBD1 matching 11 bases. CDR1 and CDR2 (germline): LNHDA, SQIVND (reference sequence). The CDR3 totals 14 residues. Unmatched junction bases numbered 4, after V lost 5 bases and J lost 10 bases. CDR3 region: CASSPRTGGSPLHF. DNA for the CDR3: TGTGCCAGTAGTCCCCGGACAGGGGGCTCACCCCTCCACTTT.

The V gene is TRBV13, the J gene TRBJ1-5; the D gene is possibly TRBD1 (5 bases). The CDR3 is 17 residues long. With 5 bases removed from V and 0 bases from J, the gap between germline ends came to 17 bases. From germline, CDR1 is PRHDT and CDR2 FYEKMQ (reference sequence). This CDR3 is CASSRRDHLYSNQPQHF. In DNA form, the CDR3 reads TGTGCCAGCAGCCGGCGGGACCACCTTTATAGCAATCAGCCCCAGCATTTT.

The rearrangement joins TRBV12-2 to TRBJ2-3; the table's D call of TRBD2 was not tested on the DNA. TRBV12-2 is a pseudogene locus. The CDR3 consists of 20 residues. CDR3 in amino acids: CASRLEARLAGVSEADTQYF. CDR3 coding DNA: TGTGCAAGTCGCTTAGAGGCTCGGCTAGCGGGGGTCTCTGAGGCGGATACGCAGTATTTT.

The rearrangement joins TRBV5-1 to TRBJ2-5, with 9 bases matching TRBD1. The CDR3 consists of 15 residues. CDR1 SGHRS and CDR2 YFSETQ come from the germline V gene. The J segment lost 3 bases and the V segment lost 4 bases, leaving 7 bases of the junction unmatched. CDR3 in DNA: TGCGCCAGCAGCAAGGGGGACAGGGTGGAAGAGACCCAGTACTTC. As protein: CASSKGDRVEETQYF.

V and J are TRBV7-2 and TRBJ2-7; 12 nucleotides line up with TRBD2. The ends lost 0 bases at V and 7 bases at J; junction bases unmatched: 7. This CDR3 spans 16 amino acids. Germline CDR1 and CDR2: SGHTA and FQGNSA. In DNA, the CDR3 is TGTGCCAGCAGCTTAGCCCCTAGCGGGGGGGCCCGGGAGCAGTACTTC. This gives the protein CASSLAPSGGAREQYF.

This clone was counted once. The V call is TRBV12-2, the J call TRBJ2-5; the table's TRBD2 call for D was not verified on the DNA. TRBV12-2 is designated a pseudogene. The CDR3 spans 14 residues. This CDR3 reads CASRLALAGGGQYF. The CDR3 coding sequence is TGTGCAAGTCGCTTAGCACTAGCGGGCGGTGGCCAGTACTTC.

The genes are TRBV10-1 and TRBJ2-5; TRBD2 is a possible D gene (6 bases). V was shortened by 0 bases and J by 5 bases, with 16 bases between the two germline ends. The CDR3 consists of 16 residues. Germline CDR1 reads WNHNN; CDR2 reads SYGVQD (reference sequence). The CDR3 DNA is TGCGCCAGCAGTGAGTCAGGGCGTGCGGGATGGGAGACCCAGTACTTC. This codes for CASSESGRAGWETQYF.

The chain couples TRBV5-1 to TRBJ2-7; 8 nucleotides agree with TRBD1. V dropped 2 bases and J dropped 3; count of bases not matched to a gene: 4. The CDR3 extends over 14 amino acids. CDR1 is SGHRS and CDR2 is YFSETQ in the germline V gene. CDR3 sequence reads: CASSLTTGGYEQYF. The CDR3 nucleotides read TGCGCCAGCAGCTTAACTACAGGGGGCTACGAGCAGTACTTC.

In regard to this clone: The same CDR3 also results from other DNA sequences found in this sample. The chain carries TRBV5-1 and TRBJ1-5; no firm D call. Deletions cut 0 bases from V and 4 bases from J, with 5 bases between. The V gene's germline CDR1 is SGHRS and CDR2 YFSETQ. CDR3 length: 13 residues. CDR3 coding DNA: TGCGCCAGCAGCTTGGCCGGGAATCAGCCCCAGCATTTT. This encodes CASSLAGNQPQHF.

The chain couples TRBV19 to TRBJ1-6, with TRBD1 matching 7 bases. V gave up 5 bases and J gave up 8 bases; unmatched junction bases: 6. CDR3 length equals 14 residues. The germline V gene has CDR1 LNHDA and CDR2 SQIVND (reference sequence). The CDR3 loop is CASSPTGADSPLHF. The CDR3 nucleotides are TGTGCCAGTAGTCCCACAGGGGCGGATTCACCCCTCCACTTT.

The chain links TRBV2 to TRBJ2-5, with D perhaps matching TRBD2 (6 bases). CDR3 length: 14 residues. The V gene's germline CDR1 is SNHLY and CDR2 FYNNEI. Trimming took 3 bases from V and 5 from J, leaving 13 bases between them. DNA of the CDR3: TGTGCCAGCAGTGAGCTACTAGCCAGTGAGACCCAGTACTTC. Amino acids: CASSELLASETQYF.

This chain connects TRBV13 to TRBJ1-2; D gene uncertain. The CDR3 runs to 15 residues. Between the trimmed V and J ends, which lost 0 bases and 0 bases, there was a span of 8 bases. Per the germline V gene, CDR1 is PRHDT and CDR2 is FYEKMQ (reference sequence). CDR3 in DNA: TGTGCCAGCAGCTTAGGAGTGGCAGCTAACTATGGCTACACCTTC. Translation gives CASSLGVAANYGYTF.

The CDR3 sequence is CASSKSGDQPQHF. The CDR3 nucleotides read TGTGCCAGTAGCAAGTCGGGGGATCAGCCCCAGCATTTT. V and J are TRBV19 and TRBJ1-5; perhaps TRBD1 as D (5 bases). Trimming removed 6 bases at V and 5 bases at J, with 11 bases between. Germline CDR1 and CDR2: LNHDA and SQIVND (reference sequence). The CDR3 consists of 13 residues.

The chain uses TRBV24-1 and TRBJ2-2; D is uncertain. Trimming stripped 5 bases from V and 6 bases from J, with 6 bases between. This CDR3 is 12 amino acids long. CDR1 KGHDR and CDR2 SFDVKD come from the germline V gene. CDR3 coding DNA: TGTGCCACCAGTGTCACAGCCGGGGAGCTGTTTTTT. Translating gives CATSVTAGELFF.

A note on this clone: The same CDR3 is also encoded by other DNA sequences in this sample. This sequence joins TRBV7-9 and TRBJ2-1; D is unresolved. CDR3 length: 12 residues. Trimming took off 5 bases at V and 8 bases at J, with 10 bases between the two ends. The germline CDR1 and CDR2 sequences are SEHNR and FQNEAQ (reference sequence). The CDR3 here is CASSPRSDEQFF. Here the CDR3 DNA reads TGTGCCAGCAGCCCACGGTCCGATGAGCAGTTCTTC.

This clone was recorded once. As DNA, the CDR3 is TGTGCCAGCAGTTACGGGGGGGCTAGCGGGAGCTACGAGCAGTACGTC. Translating gives CASSYGGASGSYEQYV. The chain combines TRBV6-6 with TRBJ2-7; 10 bases are shared with TRBD2. Trimming cost V 2 bases and J 3 bases; bases outside gene matches: 7. Germline V gene data show CDR1 as MNHNY and CDR2 as SVGAGI (reference sequence). The CDR3 sequence is 16 residues long.

V is TRBV2 and J is TRBJ2-7, with D maybe TRBD1 (5 bases). Germline V gene lookup returns CDR1 SNHLY and CDR2 FYNNEI. The CDR3 runs to 13 residues. Trimming pared 4 bases from V and 4 bases from J, leaving 11 bases between. CDR3 DNA: TGTGCCAGCAGTGTCCGACAGAAGTACGAGCAGTACTTC. Its protein is CASSVRQKYEQYF.

The V and J genes are TRBV9 and TRBJ2-7; D perhaps matches TRBD2 (6 bases). Per germline, CDR1 SGDLS and CDR2 YYNGEE. The germline V and J ends were trimmed by 10 bases and 3 bases, with 20 bases remaining between them. The CDR3 is 14 amino acids. The CDR3 here is CASGGRGTHYEQYF. The CDR3 DNA follows: TGTGCCTCCGGGGGACGGGGGACCCACTACGAGCAGTACTTC.

About this clone: The same CDR3 arises from other DNA sequences in this sample as well. The chain is built from TRBV4-3 and TRBJ1-2; 7 bases agree with TRBD1. V gave up 1 base and J gave up 3 bases; unmatched junction bases: 5. The CDR3 totals 15 residues. Germline lookup yields CDR1 LGHNA and CDR2 YSLEER. The chain's CDR3 is CASSQALQGDYGYTF. The DNA for the CDR3 is TGCGCCAGCAGCCAAGCACTTCAGGGGGACTATGGCTACACCTTC.

The chain recombines TRBV9 with TRBJ2-3; possible D gene TRBD2, 5 bases. With 3 bases removed from V and 0 bases from J, the gap between germline ends came to 8 bases. The CDR3 consists of 14 residues. The germline V gene encodes CDR1 SGDLS and CDR2 YYNGEE. CDR3 sequence (DNA): TGTGCCAGCAGCGCCGAGGGTAGCACAGATACGCAGTATTTT. It is translated as CASSAEGSTDTQYF. The whole variable domain, filled in from reference TRBV9 and TRBJ2-3, reads DSGVTQTPKHLITATGQRVTLRCSPRSGDLSVYWYQQSLDQGLQFLIQYYNGEERAKGNILERFSAQQFPDLHSELNLSSLELGDSALYFCASSAEGSTDTQYFGPGTRLTVL.

The chain combines TRBV30 with TRBJ1-5; TRBD1 aligns across 7 bases. The J segment lost 6 bases and the V segment lost 0 bases, leaving 5 bases of the junction unmatched. The CDR3 loop spans 14 amino acids. Looked up from germline, CDR1 is GTSNPN and CDR2 is SVGIG (reference sequence). CDR3 sequence (DNA): TGTGCCTGGAGTGTGTACAGGGGAAGTCAGCCCCAGCATTTT. Translation: CAWSVYRGSQPQHF.

V and J are TRBV7-8 and TRBJ2-7, with D perhaps matching TRBD1 (5 bases). Deletions cut 1 base from V and 0 bases from J, with 10 bases between. The CDR3 consists of 15 residues. Germline CDR1 reads SGHVS; CDR2 reads FQNEAQ. The CDR3 DNA reads TGTGCCAGCAGCTTAGGTTCAGGGCTCTCCTACGAGCAGTACTTC. Its protein is CASSLGSGLSYEQYF. Combining the CDR3 with reference TRBV7-8 and TRBJ2-7 gives the whole variable domain GAGVSQSPRYKVAKRGQDVALRCDPISGHVSLFWYQQALGQGPEFLTYFQNEAQLDKSGLPSDRFFAERPEGSVSTLKIQRTQQEDSAVYLCASSLGSGLSYEQYFGPGTRLTVT.

This rearrangement joins TRBV28 to TRBJ2-3; no firm D call. Per the germline V gene, CDR1 is MDHEN and CDR2 is SYDVKM. The germline V and J ends were trimmed by 4 bases and 1 base, with 15 bases remaining between them. The CDR3 extends over 16 amino acids. The CDR3 loop is CASSSDPTHGTDTQYF. As DNA, the CDR3 is TGTGCCAGCAGTTCCGATCCGACTCATGGCACAGATACGCAGTATTTT.

The J gene is TRBJ1-4, the V gene TRBV28; TRBD1 matches at 9 bases. This CDR3 has 16 residues. The V segment lost 6 bases and the J segment 7 bases; nucleotides outside the gene matches: 12. CDR1 is MDHEN, CDR2 SYDVKM, per germline. As DNA, the CDR3 is TGTGCCAGCAGCCCGCCGGGTGGACAGGGGTCTGAAAAACTGTTTTTT. This sequence encodes CASSPPGGQGSEKLFF.